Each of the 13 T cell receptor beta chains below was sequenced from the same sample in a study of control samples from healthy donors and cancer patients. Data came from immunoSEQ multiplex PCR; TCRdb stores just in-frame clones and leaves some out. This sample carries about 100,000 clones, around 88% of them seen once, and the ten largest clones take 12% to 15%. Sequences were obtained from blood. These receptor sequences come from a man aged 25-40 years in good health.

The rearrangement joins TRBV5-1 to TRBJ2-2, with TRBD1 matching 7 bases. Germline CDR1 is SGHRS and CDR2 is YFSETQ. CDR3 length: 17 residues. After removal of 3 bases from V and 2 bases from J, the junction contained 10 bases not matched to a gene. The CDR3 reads CASSSSRDSRNTGELFF. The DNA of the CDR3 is TGCGCCAGCAGCTCCTCCCGGGACAGTAGAAACACCGGGGAGCTGTTTTTT. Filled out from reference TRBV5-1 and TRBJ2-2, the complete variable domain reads KAGVTQTPRYLIKTRGQQVTLSCSPISGHRSVSWYQQTPGQGLQFLFEYFSETQRNKGNFPGRFSGRQFSNSRSEMNVSTLELGDSALYLCASSSSRDSRNTGELFFGEGSRLTVL.

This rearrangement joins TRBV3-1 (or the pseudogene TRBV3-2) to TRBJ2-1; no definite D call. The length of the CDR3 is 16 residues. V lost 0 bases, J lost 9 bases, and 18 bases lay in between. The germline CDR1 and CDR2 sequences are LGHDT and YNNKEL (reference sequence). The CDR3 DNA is TGTGCCAGCAGCCAAGATCGGGCTAGTGGGCTCAGTGAGCAGTTCTTC. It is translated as CASSQDRASGLSEQFF.

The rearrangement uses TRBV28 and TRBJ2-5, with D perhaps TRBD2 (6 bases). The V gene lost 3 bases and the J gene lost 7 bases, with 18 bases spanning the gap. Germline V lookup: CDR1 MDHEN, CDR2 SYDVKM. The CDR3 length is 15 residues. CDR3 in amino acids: CASSLRSDRRGTQYF. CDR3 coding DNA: TGTGCCAGCAGTTTGAGGTCTGACCGGAGGGGGACCCAGTACTTC. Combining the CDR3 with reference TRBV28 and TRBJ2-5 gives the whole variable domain DVKVTQSSRYLVKRTGEKVFLECVQDMDHENMFWYRQDPGLGLRLIYFSYDVKMKEKGDIPEGYSVSREKKERFSLILESASTNQTSMYLCASSLRSDRRGTQYFGPGTRLLVL.

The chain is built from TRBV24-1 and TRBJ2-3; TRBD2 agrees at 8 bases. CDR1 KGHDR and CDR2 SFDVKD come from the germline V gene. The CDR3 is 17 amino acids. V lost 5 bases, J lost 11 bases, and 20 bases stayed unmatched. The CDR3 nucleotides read TGTGCCACCAGTGGGGGGGCTGGCGGGAGGTCTACTTGGAGGCAGTATTTT. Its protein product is CATSGGAGGRSTWRQYF.

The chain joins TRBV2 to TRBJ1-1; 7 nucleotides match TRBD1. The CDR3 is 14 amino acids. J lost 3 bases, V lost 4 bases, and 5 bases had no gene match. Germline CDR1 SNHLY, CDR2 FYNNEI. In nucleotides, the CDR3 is TGTGCCAGCAGTGTTTTCAGGGGGGACACTGAAGCTTTCTTT. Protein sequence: CASSVFRGDTEAFF.

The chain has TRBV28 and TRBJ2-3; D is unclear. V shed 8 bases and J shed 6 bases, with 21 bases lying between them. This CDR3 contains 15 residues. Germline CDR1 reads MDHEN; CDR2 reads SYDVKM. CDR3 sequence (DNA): TGTGCCAGCCCGCCCATCGGGCAGCGTCCCGATACGCAGTATTTT. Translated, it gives CASPPIGQRPDTQYF.

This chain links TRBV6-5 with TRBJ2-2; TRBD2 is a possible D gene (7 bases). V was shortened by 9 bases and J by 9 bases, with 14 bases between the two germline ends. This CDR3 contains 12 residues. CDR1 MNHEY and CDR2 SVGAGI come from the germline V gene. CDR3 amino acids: CASRGGSRELFF. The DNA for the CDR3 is TGTGCCAGTAGGGGGGGGTCCCGGGAGCTGTTTTTT.

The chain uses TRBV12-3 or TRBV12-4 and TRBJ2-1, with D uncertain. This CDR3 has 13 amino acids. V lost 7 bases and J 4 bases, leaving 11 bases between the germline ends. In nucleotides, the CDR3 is TGTGCCAGCATGGCTACAGAGTACAATGAGCAGTTCTTC. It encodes CASMATEYNEQFF.

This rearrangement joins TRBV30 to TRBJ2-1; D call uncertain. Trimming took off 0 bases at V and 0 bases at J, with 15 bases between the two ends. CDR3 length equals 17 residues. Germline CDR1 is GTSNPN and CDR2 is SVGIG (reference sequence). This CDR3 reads CAWSVLGRTSSYNEQFF. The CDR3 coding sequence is TGTGCCTGGAGTGTACTTGGCAGGACGAGCTCCTACAATGAGCAGTTCTTC. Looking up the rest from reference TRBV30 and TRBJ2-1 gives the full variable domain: SQTIHQWPATLVQPVGSPLSLECTVEGTSNPNLYWYRQAAGRGLQLLFYSVGIGQISSEVPQNLSASRPQDRQFILSSKKLLLSDSGFYLCAWSVLGRTSSYNEQFFGPGTRLTVL.

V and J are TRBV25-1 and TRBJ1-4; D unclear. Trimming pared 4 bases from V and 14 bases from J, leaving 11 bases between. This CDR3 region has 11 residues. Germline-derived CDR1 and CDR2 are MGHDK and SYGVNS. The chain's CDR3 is CASSVTGELFF. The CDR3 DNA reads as TGTGCCAGCAGTGTTACTGGCGAGCTGTTTTTT.

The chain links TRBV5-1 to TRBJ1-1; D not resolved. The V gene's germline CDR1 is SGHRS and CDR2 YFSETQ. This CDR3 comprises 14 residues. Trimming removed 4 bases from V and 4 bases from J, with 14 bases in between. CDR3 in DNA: TGCGCCAGCAGCCTTCCGGGCGGTGGCACTGAAGCTTTCTTT. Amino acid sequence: CASSLPGGGTEAFF.

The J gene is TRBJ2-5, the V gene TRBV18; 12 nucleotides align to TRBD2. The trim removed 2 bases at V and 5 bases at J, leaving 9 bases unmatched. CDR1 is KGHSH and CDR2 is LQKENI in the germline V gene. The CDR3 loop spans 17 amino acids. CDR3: CASSPLVTSGRRETQYF. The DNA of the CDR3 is TGTGCCAGCTCACCATTGGTGACTAGCGGGAGACGCGAGACCCAGTACTTC.

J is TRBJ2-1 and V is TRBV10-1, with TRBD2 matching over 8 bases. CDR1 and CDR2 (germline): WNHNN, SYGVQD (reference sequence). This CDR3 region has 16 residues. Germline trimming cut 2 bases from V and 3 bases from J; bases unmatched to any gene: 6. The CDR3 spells CASSEVAGSYYNEQFF. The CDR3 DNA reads TGCGCCAGCAGTGAGGTAGCGGGAAGTTACTACAATGAGCAGTTCTTC.